Presented here are 4 T cell receptor beta chains from one specimen sequenced in a study of T-cell reconstitution after alpha-beta-depleted transplantation in children. Researchers prepared the TCRbeta library using unique molecular identifiers, the study reports. MiXCR, applied by TCRdb to the PCR reads, yields one record per CDR3 protein. The sample lists around 960,000 distinct CDR3 sequences, under 30% occurring once. The sequenced sample was PBMCs, mostly from graft donor cells, obtained 360 days after TCRalphabeta/CD19-depleted stem cell transplant. The source is a boy younger than two who had a stem cell transplant for SCID, so the T cells may come from the graft donor.

This chain joins TRBV12-3 or TRBV12-4 and TRBJ2-7; D not certain. This CDR3 contains 15 residues. With 2 bases removed from V and 0 bases from J, the gap between germline ends came to 11 bases. The CDR3 is CASSLPAPRSYEQYF. The CDR3 DNA is TGTGCCAGCAGTTTACCTGCCCCCCGCTCCTACGAGCAGTACTTC.

This chain links TRBV4-1 with TRBJ2-5; D uncertain. The CDR3 is 12 amino acids. The V and J ends lost 2 bases and 5 bases respectively, with 6 bases between them. From germline, CDR1 is MGHRA and CDR2 YSYEKL. The CDR3 region has the DNA TGCGCCAGCAGCCAAAACTTGGAGACCCAGTACTTC. It specifies CASSQNLETQYF.

The rearrangement uses TRBV20-1 and TRBJ1-6; 7 nucleotides align to TRBD1. Germline assignment: CDR1 DFQATT and CDR2 SNEGSKA (reference sequence). V shed 5 bases and J 5 bases; nucleotides not matched to a gene: 12. This CDR3 has 16 amino acids. The CDR3 sequence: CSAPLTGKKDNSPLHF. CDR3 sequence (DNA): TGCAGTGCTCCCCTGACAGGGAAAAAGGATAATTCACCCCTCCACTTT.

V is TRBV7-3 and J is TRBJ2-1; 8 bases map to TRBD2. The germline V gene has CDR1 SGHTA and CDR2 FQGTGA. The CDR3 sequence is 12 residues long. The ends lost 5 bases at V and 9 bases at J; junction bases unmatched: 3. The CDR3 protein is CASSAGGAEQFF. The CDR3 DNA is TGTGCCAGCAGCGCCGGGGGGGCTGAGCAGTTCTTC.